This T cell receptor beta chain was sequenced for a study of human T cells and chemical hapten exposure. In its sample, this clonotype was seen many times. Each CDR3 protein is one row after TCRdb ran MiXCR on the RACE reads. The table shows tens of thousands of distinct CDR3 sequences, with 8% to 10% occurring only once. Time point denoted: patch test 2, 6 weeks after DPC sensitization. The treatment denotes: therapeutic diphenylcyclopropenone sensitization with weekly scalp DPC. The specimen was whole blood, collected in connection with sensitization to the hapten diphenylcyclopropenone (DPC). This clonotype was obtained from a man between 25 and 39 years old with alopecia areata. Some clones in this sample may be carry-over from other donors' samples.

The CDR3 DNA reads as TGTGCCAGCAAGGGACAGGGGGCTGGTGATTCACCCCTCCACTTT. Its protein product is CASKGQGAGDSPLHF. The V and J genes are TRBV6-6 and TRBJ1-6, with 12 bases fitting TRBD1. J gave up 8 bases and V 7 bases, and 6 bases lay outside the gene matches. The V gene's germline CDR1 is MNHNY and CDR2 SVGAGI (reference sequence). The CDR3 is 15 residues long.